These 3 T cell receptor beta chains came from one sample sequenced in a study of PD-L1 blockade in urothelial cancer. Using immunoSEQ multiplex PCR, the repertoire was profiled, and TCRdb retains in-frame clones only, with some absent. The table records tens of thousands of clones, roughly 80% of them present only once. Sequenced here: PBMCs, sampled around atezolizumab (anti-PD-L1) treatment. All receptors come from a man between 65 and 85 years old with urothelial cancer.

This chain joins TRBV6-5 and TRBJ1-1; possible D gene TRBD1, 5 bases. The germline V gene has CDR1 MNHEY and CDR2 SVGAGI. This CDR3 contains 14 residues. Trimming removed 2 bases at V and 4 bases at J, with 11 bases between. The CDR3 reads CASSYGVQGTEAFF. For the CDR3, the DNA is TGTGCCAGCAGTTACGGGGTCCAGGGCACTGAAGCTTTCTTT.

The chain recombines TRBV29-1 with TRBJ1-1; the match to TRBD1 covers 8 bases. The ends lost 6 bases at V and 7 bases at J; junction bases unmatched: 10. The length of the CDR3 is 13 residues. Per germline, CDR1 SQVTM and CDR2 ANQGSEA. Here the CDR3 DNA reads TGCAGCGTGGGGGGACAGGCGGCGGGTGAAGCTTTCTTT. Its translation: CSVGGQAAGEAFF.

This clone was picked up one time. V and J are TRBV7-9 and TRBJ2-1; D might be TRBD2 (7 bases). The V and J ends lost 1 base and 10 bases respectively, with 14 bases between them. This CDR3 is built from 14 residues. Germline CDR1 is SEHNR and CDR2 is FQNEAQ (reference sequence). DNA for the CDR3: TGTGCCAGCAGCTTAGAGGGGGGGACGCGGGAGCAGTTCTTC. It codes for CASSLEGGTREQFF.